This T cell receptor beta chain was sequenced during a study of T cells in pancreatic ductal adenocarcinoma. General study points: Compared with tumor, blood showed more total productive templates and about 8-fold more clonotypes.

Some clones are missing from TCRdb's copy, which holds only in-frame ones; the method was immunoSEQ multiplex PCR. This sample yields 15,000 to 20,000 clones, of which 88% are seen a single time; approximately 1% belongs to the top ten. Comments on this clone: Its antigen is not identified.

Surgery without prior neoadjuvant therapy was the treatment of the selected pancreatic ductal adenocarcinoma patients. The CDR3 extends over 16 amino acids. The V gene's germline CDR1 is SGHRS and CDR2 YFSETQ. V was trimmed by 0 bases and J by 1 base, leaving 14 bases between them. The receptor comes from a human donor with pancreatic ductal adenocarcinoma. V is TRBV5-1 and J is TRBJ2-7; unclear D gene. The material sequenced was PBMCs. CDR3 DNA sequence: TGCGCCAGCAGCTTGGGGATAGAACTAACATCCTACGAGCAGTACTTC. As protein: CASSLGIELTSYEQYF.